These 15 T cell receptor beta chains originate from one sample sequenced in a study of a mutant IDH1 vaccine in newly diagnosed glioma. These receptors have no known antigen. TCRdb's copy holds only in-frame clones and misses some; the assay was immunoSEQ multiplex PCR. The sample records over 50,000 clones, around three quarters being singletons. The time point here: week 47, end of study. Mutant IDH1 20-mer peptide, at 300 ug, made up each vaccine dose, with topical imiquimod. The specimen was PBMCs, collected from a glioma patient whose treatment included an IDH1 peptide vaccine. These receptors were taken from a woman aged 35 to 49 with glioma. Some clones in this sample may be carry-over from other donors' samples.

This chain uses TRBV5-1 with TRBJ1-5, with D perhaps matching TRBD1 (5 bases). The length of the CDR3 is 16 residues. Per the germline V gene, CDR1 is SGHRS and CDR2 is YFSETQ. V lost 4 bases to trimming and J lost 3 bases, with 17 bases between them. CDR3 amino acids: CASSPGAGQVNQPQHF. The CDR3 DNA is TGCGCCAGCAGCCCCGGGGCAGGGCAAGTCAATCAGCCCCAGCATTTT.

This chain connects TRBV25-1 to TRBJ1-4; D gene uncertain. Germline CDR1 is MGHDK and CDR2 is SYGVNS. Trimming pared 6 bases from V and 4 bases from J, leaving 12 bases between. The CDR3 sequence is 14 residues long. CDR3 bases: TGTGCCAGCAGAGGACCGGGCGTTAATGAAAAACTGTTTTTT. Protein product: CASRGPGVNEKLFF. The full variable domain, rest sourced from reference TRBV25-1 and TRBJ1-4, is EADIYQTPRYLVIGTGKKITLECSQTMGHDKMYWYQQDPGMELHLIHYSYGVNSTEKGDLSSESTVSRIRTEHFPLTLESARPSHTSQYLCASRGPGVNEKLFFGSGTQLSVL.

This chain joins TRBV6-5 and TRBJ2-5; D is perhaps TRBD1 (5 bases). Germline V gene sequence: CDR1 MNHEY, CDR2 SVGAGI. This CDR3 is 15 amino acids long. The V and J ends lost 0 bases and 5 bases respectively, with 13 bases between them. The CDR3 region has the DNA TGTGCCAGCAGTTACTCGACGTTGGGGCAGGAGACCCAGTACTTC. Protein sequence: CASSYSTLGQETQYF.

CDR3 sequence (DNA): TGCGCCAGCAGCCAAGTCGCGACAGGGGGTACCTACGAGCAGTACTTC. Its translation: CASSQVATGGTYEQYF. This sequence joins TRBV4-1 and TRBJ2-7; TRBD1 aligns across 9 bases. V shed 1 base and J 2 bases; nucleotides not matched to a gene: 6. Looked up from germline, CDR1 is MGHRA and CDR2 is YSYEKL. The CDR3 covers 16 residues.

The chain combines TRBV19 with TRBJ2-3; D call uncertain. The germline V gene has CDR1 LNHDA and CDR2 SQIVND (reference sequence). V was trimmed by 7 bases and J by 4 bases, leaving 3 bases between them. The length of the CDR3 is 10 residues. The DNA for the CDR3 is TGTGCCAGTAAGGCAGATACGCAGTATTTT. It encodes CASKADTQYF.

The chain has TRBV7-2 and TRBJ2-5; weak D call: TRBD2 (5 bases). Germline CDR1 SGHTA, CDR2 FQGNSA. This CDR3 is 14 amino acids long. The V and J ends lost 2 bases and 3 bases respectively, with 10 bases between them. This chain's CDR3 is CASSLYGMEETQYF. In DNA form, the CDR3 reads TGTGCCAGCAGCTTATACGGGATGGAAGAGACCCAGTACTTC.

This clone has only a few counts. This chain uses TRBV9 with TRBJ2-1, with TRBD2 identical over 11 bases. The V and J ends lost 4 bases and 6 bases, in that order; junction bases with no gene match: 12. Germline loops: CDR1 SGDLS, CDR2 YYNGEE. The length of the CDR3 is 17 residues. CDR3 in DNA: TGTGCCAGCAGCCCTAACCTTAGCGGGGGGGCCTCCAATGAGCAGTTCTTC. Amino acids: CASSPNLSGGASNEQFF. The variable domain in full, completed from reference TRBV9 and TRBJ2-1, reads DSGVTQTPKHLITATGQRVTLRCSPRSGDLSVYWYQQSLDQGLQFLIQYYNGEERAKGNILERFSAQQFPDLHSELNLSSLELGDSALYFCASSPNLSGGASNEQFFGPGTRLTVL.

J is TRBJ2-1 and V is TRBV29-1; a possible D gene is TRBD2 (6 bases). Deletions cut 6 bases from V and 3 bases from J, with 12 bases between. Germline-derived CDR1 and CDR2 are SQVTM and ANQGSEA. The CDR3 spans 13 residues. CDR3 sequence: CSVPGRDYNEQFF. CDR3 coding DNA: TGCAGCGTCCCAGGGCGGGACTACAATGAGCAGTTCTTC.

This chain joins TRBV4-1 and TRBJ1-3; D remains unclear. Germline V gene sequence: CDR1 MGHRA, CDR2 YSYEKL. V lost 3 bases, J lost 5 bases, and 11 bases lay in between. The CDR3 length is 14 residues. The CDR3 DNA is TGCGCCAGCAGCCAGGGGATTATCCGAAACACCATATATTTT. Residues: CASSQGIIRNTIYF.

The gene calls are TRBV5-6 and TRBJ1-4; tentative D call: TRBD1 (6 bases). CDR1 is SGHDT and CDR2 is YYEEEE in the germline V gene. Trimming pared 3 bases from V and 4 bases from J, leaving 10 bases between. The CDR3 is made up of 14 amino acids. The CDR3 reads CASSSGTLNEKLFF. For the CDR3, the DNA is TGTGCCAGCAGCTCCGGGACACTTAATGAAAAACTGTTTTTT.

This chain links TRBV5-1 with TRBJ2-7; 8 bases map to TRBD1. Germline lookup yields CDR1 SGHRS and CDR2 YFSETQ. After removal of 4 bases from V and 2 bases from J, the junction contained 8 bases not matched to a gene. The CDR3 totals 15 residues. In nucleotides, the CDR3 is TGCGCCAGCAGCGGCGACAGGGGACATACCTACGAGCAGTACTTC. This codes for CASSGDRGHTYEQYF. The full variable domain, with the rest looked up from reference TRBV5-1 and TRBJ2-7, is KAGVTQTPRYLIKTRGQQVTLSCSPISGHRSVSWYQQTPGQGLQFLFEYFSETQRNKGNFPGRFSGRQFSNSRSEMNVSTLELGDSALYLCASSGDRGHTYEQYFGPGTRLTVT.

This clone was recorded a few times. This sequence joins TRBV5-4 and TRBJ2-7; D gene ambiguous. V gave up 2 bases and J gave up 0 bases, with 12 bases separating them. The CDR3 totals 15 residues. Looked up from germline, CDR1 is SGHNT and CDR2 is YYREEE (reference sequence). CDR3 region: CASSLGSPSSYEQYF. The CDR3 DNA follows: TGTGCCAGCAGCTTAGGCAGCCCTAGCTCCTACGAGCAGTACTTC. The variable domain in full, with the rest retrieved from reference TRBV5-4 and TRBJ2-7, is ETGVTQSPTHLIKTRGQQVTLRCSSQSGHNTVSWYQQALGQGPQFIFQYYREEENGRGNFPPRFSGLQFPNYSSELNVNALELDDSALYLCASSLGSPSSYEQYFGPGTRLTVT.

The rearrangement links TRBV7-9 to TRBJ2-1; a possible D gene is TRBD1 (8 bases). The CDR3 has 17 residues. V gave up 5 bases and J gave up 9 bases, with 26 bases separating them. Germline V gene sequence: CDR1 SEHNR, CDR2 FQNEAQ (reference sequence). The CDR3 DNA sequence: TGTGCCAGCAGCACTACCATAGGACAGGGAGGGGCCCGTGAGCAGTTCTTC. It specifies CASSTTIGQGGAREQFF.

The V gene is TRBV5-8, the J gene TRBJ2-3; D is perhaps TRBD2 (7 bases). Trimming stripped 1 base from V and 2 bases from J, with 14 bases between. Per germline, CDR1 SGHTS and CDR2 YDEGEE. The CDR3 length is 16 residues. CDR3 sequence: CASSLFRGGFTDTQYF. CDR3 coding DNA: TGTGCCAGCAGCTTGTTTAGGGGGGGCTTCACAGATACGCAGTATTTT.

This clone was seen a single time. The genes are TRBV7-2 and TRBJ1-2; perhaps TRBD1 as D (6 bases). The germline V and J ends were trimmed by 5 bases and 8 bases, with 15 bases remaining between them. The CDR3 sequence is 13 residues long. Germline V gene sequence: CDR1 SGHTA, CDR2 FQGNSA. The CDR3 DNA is TGTGCCAGCAGCGAAGACCCAGGGGAGGGCTACACCTTC. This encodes CASSEDPGEGYTF.